The source of this T cell receptor beta chain is a study of blood T cells in healthy people across ages. Each of the donors had roughly 9.3 milliliters of peripheral blood drawn into EDTA-treated Vacutainer tubes. Study-level results: Higher naive T cell percentage went strongly together with higher TCR beta diversity.

Through a sample-barcoded 5' primer and a J-beta primer mix, a second PCR was run for about 6 to 11 cycles. A 12-random-nucleotide template-switch adaptor tagged each cDNA molecule. TCRdb reanalysed the 5' RACE reads using MiXCR and keeps one entry per CDR3 protein. The top ten hold 15% to 19% of the sample, which has around 650,000 distinct CDR3 sequences, approximately 29% seen once. In its sample, this clonotype was seen many times. Its target is unknown. The CDR3 spans 13 residues. V dropped 2 bases and J dropped 5 bases, with 7 bases sitting between them. Germline CDR1 and CDR2: ENHRY and SYGVKD. The clonotype comes from an elderly woman in good health. Input material: blood. The chain joins TRBV10-3 to TRBJ1-5; unclear D gene. CDR3 sequence (DNA): TGTGCCATCAGTGAGCAGGAATATCAGCCCCAGCATTTT. It specifies CAISEQEYQPQHF.